These T cell receptor beta chains were read from a single sample in a study of vaccination and CD4 T cells after COVID-19. From the PCR reads, TCRdb called clonotypes with MiXCR, one entry per CDR3 protein. The sample holds about 9,000 distinct CDR3 sequences, about 43% seen once. Their antigen targets remain unknown. The sequencing sample was made of CD4+ T cells from blood, cultured in vitro. The receptors shown here come from a human donor in good health. CDR3s include the opening cysteine and the closing phenylalanine or tryptophan. The order of the fields is CDR3 protein, CDR3 DNA, D gene, clone size, J gene, V gene. The D gene is left open where the match is weak. Size is omitted from some rows. Given values are once, few, many or a class for expanded clones.

CATSRDRQGWDIQYF TGTGCCACCAGCAGAGATCGACAGGGCTGGGACATTCAGTACTTC TRBD1 once TRBJ2-4 TRBV15
CSARAGYLTGELFF TGCAGTGCTAGAGCCGGCTACCTCACCGGGGAGCTGTTTTTT NA NA TRBJ2-2 TRBV20-1
CASSGLESAGTLNEQFF TGCGCCAGCAGTGGCCTGGAGTCCGCGGGGACCCTCAATGAGCAGTTCTTC NA NA TRBJ2-1 TRBV10-1
CAWVTSGISYEQYF TGTGCCTGGGTAACTAGCGGCATCTCCTACGAGCAGTACTTC TRBD2 large TRBJ2-7 TRBV30
CASSYSGGEAFF TGTGCCAGCAGTTACAGTGGTGGGGAAGCTTTCTTT NA few TRBJ1-1 TRBV6-5
CASSYSNLLAGTYEQYF TGTGCCAGCAGTTACTCGAATTTACTAGCGGGGACCTACGAGCAGTACTTC TRBD2 NA TRBJ2-7 TRBV6-5
CAGTGGRGNYGYTF TGTGCCGGCACAGGGGGCCGTGGTAACTATGGCTACACCTTC TRBD1 NA TRBJ1-2 TRBV30
CASSLQGTGTEAFF TGTGCCAGCAGCTTACAGGGAACGGGCACTGAAGCTTTCTTT NA few TRBJ1-1 TRBV7-2
CASSLGREPADTQYF TGTGCCAGCAGCTTGGGGCGGGAGCCGGCAGATACGCAGTATTTT TRBD2 NA TRBJ2-3 TRBV5-4
CASSEYRAGVETQYF TGTGCCAGCAGTGAATATAGGGCAGGGGTGGAGACCCAGTACTTC NA few TRBJ2-5 TRBV25-1
CASSLPRGGSDTQYF TGTGCCAGCAGCTTACCCCGGGGGGGATCAGATACGCAGTATTTT TRBD2 NA TRBJ2-3 TRBV7-2
CSASETGQSYEQYF TGCAGTGCTAGCGAAACGGGACAGTCCTACGAGCAGTACTTC TRBD1 NA TRBJ2-7 TRBV20-1
CASSRDRDAYNEQFF TGTGCCAGCAGCCGGGACAGGGACGCCTACAATGAGCAGTTCTTC TRBD1 once TRBJ2-1 TRBV11-2
CASRVGLAGGSTDTQYF TGTGCCAGCAGGGTAGGACTAGCGGGAGGGAGCACAGATACGCAGTATTTT TRBD2 NA TRBJ2-3 TRBV5-4
CASSQGFYGYTF TGTGCCAGCAGTCAGGGCTTCTATGGCTACACCTTC NA medium-sized TRBJ1-2 TRBV2
CATSRGSPLPLHF TGTGCCACCAGCAGGGGCAGCCCTTTACCCCTCCACTTT NA medium-sized TRBJ1-6 TRBV15
CASTLGPDSGNTIYF TGTGCCAGCACCTTGGGGCCGGACTCTGGAAACACCATATATTTT NA NA TRBJ1-3 TRBV6-2/TRBV6-3
CASSPRVPGQGSGANVLTF TGTGCCAGCAGCCCTAGAGTCCCGGGACAGGGATCGGGGGCCAACGTCCTGACTTTC TRBD1 NA TRBJ2-6 TRBV7-6
CASSTKQGVLGGYTF TGTGCCAGCAGCACGAAGCAGGGTGTTTTGGGAGGCTACACCTTC NA NA TRBJ1-2 TRBV6-2/TRBV6-3
CSARESAGQARSYNEQFF TGCAGTGCTAGAGAGTCGGCGGGCCAGGCTCGTTCCTACAATGAGCAGTTCTTC NA NA TRBJ2-1 TRBV20-1
CASSQDGRSSFQETQYF TGCGCCAGCAGCCAAGATGGAAGGTCGAGTTTCCAAGAGACCCAGTACTTC NA few TRBJ2-5 TRBV4-1
CASARDSNYEQYF TGTGCCAGCGCCCGGGACTCCAACTACGAGCAGTACTTC NA few TRBJ2-7 TRBV6-4
CSVERGLDDTQYF TGCAGCGTTGAAAGGGGACTCGACGATACGCAGTATTTT NA NA TRBJ2-3 TRBV29-1
CASSIRNRGKVNQPQHF TGTGCCAGTAGTATAAGGAACAGGGGTAAAGTAAATCAGCCCCAGCATTTT TRBD1 few TRBJ1-5 TRBV19
CASSILLPGRADTQYF TGTGCCAGCAGCATATTACTTCCCGGGAGGGCAGATACGCAGTATTTT TRBD2 NA TRBJ2-3 TRBV27
CATSRDRGSNQPQHF TGTGCCACCAGCAGAGACAGGGGGAGCAATCAGCCCCAGCATTTT TRBD1 few TRBJ1-5 TRBV15
CSASGREEKLFF TGCAGTGCTAGTGGGCGGGAGGAAAAACTGTTTTTT NA NA TRBJ1-4 TRBV20-1
CASSLIRGGEAFF TGTGCCAGCAGCTTAATCAGGGGGGGGGAAGCTTTCTTT TRBD1 NA TRBJ1-1 TRBV7-2
CASSPDPSGGAGETQYF TGCGCCAGCAGCCCAGATCCTAGCGGGGGGGCCGGGGAGACCCAGTACTTC TRBD2 NA TRBJ2-5 TRBV5-1